This entry is about one T cell receptor beta chain. The data were taken from a study of blood T cell repertoires in COVID-19. Germline-derived CDR1 and CDR2 are SGHTA and FQGNSA. V shed 0 bases, J shed 7 bases, and the junction held 9 bases outside the gene matches. The CDR3 length is 17 residues. Participants had their cohort set by participant-reported clinical history. Two negative PCRs, clearance, or symptom resolution characterized the recovered Cohort 3 donors. Authors' methods: Amplification of reference gene primers was used by the study to estimate nucleated cell counts. Only in-frame clones appear in the TCRdb table, and some are missing; sequencing was by immunoSEQ multiplex PCR. The V and J calls and the clone size are those of that table, but D and trimming were determined from the DNA. The sample consists of roughly 230,000 clones, 65% to 85% of them appearing once.

The receptor's source is a man aged 45-60 years who had recovered from COVID-19. The V call is TRBV7-2, the J call TRBJ1-2; 12 positions match TRBD1. Sequencing was done on a sample of PBMCs or T cells enriched from blood (not recorded which). The CDR3 reads CASSLAPGQGALGGYTF. As DNA, the CDR3 is TGTGCCAGCAGCTTAGCTCCGGGACAGGGGGCGCTCGGTGGCTACACCTTC.